The present TCR beta chain was sequenced within a study of blood T cell repertoires in COVID-19. Study-level information: Samples representing acute and convalescent COVID-19 were sourced from the United States, Italy and Spain. T cells, B-cell-depleted T cells, or PBMCs supplied cDNA or gDNA.

Germline-derived CDR1 and CDR2 are KGHDR and SFDVKD. CDR3 size: 12 residues. V dropped 9 bases and J dropped 8 bases, with 13 bases sitting between them. Study processing details: Amplified reference gene primers provided the basis for estimating nucleated cell counts. Sequencing was performed with immunoSEQ multiplex PCR; in TCRdb, only in-frame clones are kept and a portion is missing. V, J and clone size were drawn from that table, and D and trimming were deduced from the DNA. The repertoire holds 55,000 to 85,000 clones, with roughly four fifths as singletons. Sequencing was done on a sample of peripheral blood. The rearrangement uses TRBV24-1 and TRBJ2-1, with D perhaps matching TRBD2 (7 bases). The sequence was collected from a woman aged 70-85 years with acute or convalescent COVID-19. The CDR3 DNA sequence: TGTGCCACCGCCCGGGGGGCCTATGAGCAGTTCTTC. This translates into CATARGAYEQFF.